Reported below is one T cell receptor beta chain. In this sample, this clonotype turned up a few times. The specificity of this receptor is unknown. Base qualities are not at hand, and no much larger clone is one base apart. V is shortened by 5 bases, J by 0 bases, and the region joining them spans 17 bases. CDR1 and CDR2 are drawn from the germline V gene: SGHAT, FQNNGV. Spanning cysteine to phenylalanine, the CDR3 consists of 17 amino acids. The entry retains the CDR3 DNA only, 51 bases that are in frame from base 1. This specimen comes from a study of identical twins (dated by TCRdb to 2016 to 2018). Describing the broader study: To test whether fetal clonotypes persist, this study deep-sequenced TCR alpha and beta repertoires from monozygotic twins, from unrelated adults of various ages, and from cord blood. To rule out contamination, replicate twin experiments were performed at different times with different library preparation protocols.

Results the study describes overall, beyond this receptor: The excess sharing between twins in beta out-of-frame sequences was weaker because fewer shared sequences reduced the signal-to-noise ratio. Because the same donors could not be followed over many years, conclusions were based on cross-sectional statistical analysis. Out-of-frame TCR alpha sequences shared between twins showed an excess of low generation-probability sequences compared with coincidental sharing between unrelated individuals. Zero-insertion analyses could be partly confounded by invariant T cells such as MAIT and iNKT, although diverse VJ usage argued against such confounding for most clonotypes. In monozygotic twins, out-of-frame TCR alpha sharing was systematically underestimated by recombination models, although the models agreed with sharing between unrelated individuals. Abundant cord blood beta clonotypes had fewer insertions, young adult naive repertoires showed a similar but weaker trend, and memory repertoires showed no such trend.

Library preparation was by 5' RACE. For sequencing, an Illumina HiSeq 2000 was employed. Template switching introduced a universal primer binding site; the final cDNA contained a unique molecular identifier, enabling accurate counting of TCR cDNA molecules. Specific primers in the conserved constant-segment region were used to synthesize first-strand cDNA for TCR alpha and beta chains. To control for contamination, every cDNA library was double barcoded, receiving both a SMART-Mk sample barcode and Illumina barcodes. Two successive PCR steps introduced TruSeq adapter sequences along with Illumina sample barcodes. The TCR alpha and beta cDNA libraries were sequenced on the Illumina HiSeq platform using custom primers. Processing in the source paper ran as follows. Unique molecular identifiers were extracted from raw reads with MiGEC, and CDR3 positions were determined with MiXCR. Recombination models were inferred per individual with the repgenHMM and IGoR tools using an EM algorithm. The analysis of shared clonotypes was done with the tcR package in R, with sharing normalized by the product of cloneset sizes. To study raw recombination free of thymic and clonal selection effects, out-of-frame nonproductive sequences were analyzed. TCRdb itself trimmed the public reads at Q25 with fastp, ran MiXCR and retained productive beta chains. When rows share a CDR3 protein, they turn into one entry using the most common DNA and genes. V and J calls and clone size were set by TCRdb, not the authors. Across this sample there are approximately 590,000 distinct CDR3 sequences, with 9.6% seen only once. Jointly, the top ten make up 3% of the sample.

Only healthy Caucasian donors were included. Three pairs of female monozygotic twins, all aged about 18 to 30 years, made up the twin cohort. Peripheral blood mononuclear cells were used as the source from which RNA for TCR libraries was isolated. The same specimen was also included in a second study, on yellow fever vaccine responses in identical twins. The second study's authors report: The authors reported that the T cell response to vaccination in identical twins appeared partly convergent and partly personalized. The study precisely tracked vaccine-responding T cell clones in identical twins.

The sequence was obtained from a young woman in good health. The chain links TRBV11-2 with TRBJ2-4; the D gene may be TRBD1 or TRBD2, since each aligns over 5 bases. The material sequenced was PBMCs. The DNA sequence follows: TGTGCCAGCAGCGAAAGGGACGGTGCACTAGCCAAAAACATTCAGTACTTC. The encoded protein is CASSERDGALAKNIQYF.